These 25 T cell receptor beta chains share one sample of origin, sequenced in a study of graft-versus-host responses after intestinal transplantation. These receptors' antigens are unknown. Measured with immunoSEQ multiplex PCR; TCRdb has only the in-frame clones, and not every one. The sample includes about 97,000 clones, 80% to 95% of them seen just once. The sequences come from unstimulated CD8+ T cells sorted from spleen or lymph node cells, collected before transplant. The receptors shown here come from a human donor who was the organ donor for an intestinal transplant.

V gene TRBV20-1 combines with J gene TRBJ2-1, with a tentative D call TRBD2 (5 bases). Trimming cost V 6 bases and J 9 bases, with 12 bases left between them. Germline-derived CDR1 and CDR2 are DFQATT and SNEGSKA (reference sequence). The CDR3 has 11 residues. CDR3 DNA sequence: TGCAGTGCCCTAGAGGCGGGTGAGCAGTTCTTC. Amino acid sequence: CSALEAGEQFF.

The chain employs TRBV27 and TRBJ2-7; 8 bases map to TRBD2. Germline V gene lookup returns CDR1 MNHEY and CDR2 SMNVEV (reference sequence). The ends lost 2 bases at V and 6 bases at J; junction bases unmatched: 3. The CDR3 runs 13 residues. CDR3 sequence reads: CASSLARGGEQYF. CDR3 DNA: TGTGCCAGCAGTTTAGCTCGGGGGGGCGAGCAGTACTTC.

The J gene is TRBJ2-1, the V gene TRBV11-2; 9 bases line up with TRBD2. CDR3 length: 16 amino acids. The germline V gene has CDR1 SGHAT and CDR2 FQNNGV. J lost 5 bases, V lost 1 base, and 6 bases had no gene match. For the CDR3, the DNA is TGTGCCAGCAGCTTAGGATGGTCTAGCGGGGACAATGAGCAGTTCTTC. Protein: CASSLGWSSGDNEQFF.

The V gene is TRBV9, the J gene TRBJ2-7, with TRBD1 matching 9 bases. The CDR3 runs to 14 residues. Germline V gene data show CDR1 as SGDLS and CDR2 as YYNGEE. Trimming cost V 8 bases and J 5 bases; bases outside gene matches: 11. For the CDR3, the DNA is TGTGCCAGTTCAACCGGGACAGGGCTCGACGAGCAGTACTTC. This encodes CASSTGTGLDEQYF.

The DNA of the CDR3 is TGTGCTAGTGGCTCGACTTGGGAGCAGTACTTC. Its protein product is CASGSTWEQYF. The V call is TRBV12-5, the J call TRBJ2-7; no clear D gene. Per germline, CDR1 LGHNT and CDR2 FRNRAP. The CDR3 totals 11 residues. The germline V and J ends were trimmed by 6 bases and 7 bases, with 10 bases remaining between them.

The chain carries TRBV4-1 and TRBJ2-5; perhaps TRBD2 as D (7 bases). V lost 5 bases and J 11 bases, leaving 18 bases between the germline ends. Germline CDR1 and CDR2: MGHRA and YSYEKL. The CDR3 runs to 13 residues. The CDR3 protein is CASSDRGGGEQYF. DNA of the CDR3: TGCGCCAGCAGCGACCGAGGGGGGGGAGAGCAGTACTTC.

The rearrangement joins TRBV2 to TRBJ1-4; D remains ambiguous. V dropped 8 bases and J dropped 0 bases, with 16 bases sitting between them. CDR3 length: 16 residues. Germline CDR1 is SNHLY and CDR2 is FYNNEI. CDR3: CASCGFTAATNEKLFF. Written as DNA, the CDR3 is TGTGCCAGCTGCGGATTTACGGCGGCAACTAATGAAAAACTGTTTTTT. The complete variable domain, with remaining parts taken from reference TRBV2 and TRBJ1-4, reads EPEVTQTPSHQVTQMGQEVILRCVPISNHLYFYWYRQILGQKVEFLVSFYNNEISEKSEIFDDQFSVERPDGSNFTLKIRSTKLEDSAMYFCASCGFTAATNEKLFFGSGTQLSVL.

This rearrangement joins TRBV11-2 to TRBJ2-3; 9 nucleotides match TRBD1. V dropped 7 bases and J dropped 4; count of bases not matched to a gene: 9. CDR3 length equals 15 residues. Germline V CDR1 and CDR2: SGHAT, FQNNGV. CDR3 sequence (DNA): TGTGCCAGCAACCCGCCGGGACAGGGATCAGATACGCAGTATTTT. This sequence encodes CASNPPGQGSDTQYF.

This clone was seen once. This chain uses TRBV29-1 with TRBJ1-2; D gene uncertain. Germline-derived CDR1 and CDR2 are SQVTM and ANQGSEA. The CDR3 runs to 13 residues. V was pared by 7 bases and J by 3 bases, with 15 bases between. The CDR3 DNA sequence: TGCAGCGCTAGTCCTTTACTGGACTATGGCTACACCTTC. Amino acids: CSASPLLDYGYTF.

This rearrangement joins TRBV30 to TRBJ1-5; weak D call: TRBD1 (6 bases). With 1 base removed from V and 6 bases from J, the gap between germline ends came to 13 bases. Germline V lookup: CDR1 GTSNPN, CDR2 SVGIG (reference sequence). The CDR3 length is 14 residues. The CDR3 DNA is TGTGCCTGGAGTGCGGACAGTCGGGTTCAGCCCCAGCATTTT. Translating gives CAWSADSRVQPQHF.

This chain joins TRBV19 and TRBJ2-2; 9 bases align to TRBD2. Germline V CDR1 and CDR2: LNHDA, SQIVND (reference sequence). This CDR3 has 17 amino acids. Trimming took 1 base from V and 8 from J; bases not matched to a gene: 11. This chain's CDR3 is CASSIVAGVSIRGELFF. DNA of the CDR3: TGTGCCAGTAGTATAGTAGCGGGGGTGTCGATTCGAGGGGAGCTGTTTTTT.

This clone was seen once. This chain links TRBV13 with TRBJ2-3, with D tentatively TRBD1 (7 bases). From germline, CDR1 is PRHDT and CDR2 FYEKMQ (reference sequence). The V gene lost 3 bases and the J gene lost 6 bases, with 22 bases spanning the gap. The CDR3 sequence is 17 residues long. The CDR3 nucleotides are TGTGCCAGCAGCTTTAACCCGGCAGGGGGGTCGACGGATACGCAGTATTTT. Its translation: CASSFNPAGGSTDTQYF.

The chain links TRBV6-1 to TRBJ2-1; the match to TRBD2 covers 11 bases. The CDR3 extends over 18 amino acids. J was trimmed by 0 bases and V by 2 bases; bases with no gene match: 6. Germline V gene lookup returns CDR1 MNHNS and CDR2 SASEGT. CDR3 DNA sequence: TGTGCCAGCAGTGAATATAGGCTAGCGGGAGGCTCCTACAATGAGCAGTTCTTC. This codes for CASSEYRLAGGSYNEQFF.

The V call is TRBV7-2, the J call TRBJ2-7; 7 nucleotides match TRBD2. Germline V gene data show CDR1 as SGHTA and CDR2 as FQGNSA. Germline trimming cut 7 bases from V and 3 bases from J; bases unmatched to any gene: 12. The CDR3 contains 15 residues. CDR3 sequence (DNA): TGTGCCAGCATGCACAAACTTGGCGGGAGCTACGAGCAGTACTTC. Translated: CASMHKLGGSYEQYF.

The rearrangement uses TRBV19 and TRBJ1-5; 9 nucleotides line up with TRBD1. This CDR3 region has 15 residues. Germline trimming cut 8 bases from V and 2 bases from J; bases unmatched to any gene: 7. Germline CDR1 reads LNHDA; CDR2 reads SQIVND (reference sequence). This CDR3 reads CASHTGGWGNQPQHF. The CDR3 nucleotides are TGTGCCAGTCATACAGGGGGCTGGGGCAATCAGCCCCAGCATTTT.

The chain uses TRBV7-6 and TRBJ2-7, with 8 positions matching TRBD1. Unmatched junction bases numbered 6, after V lost 5 bases and J lost 3 bases. CDR1 and CDR2 (germline): SGHVS, FNYEAQ. This CDR3 contains 14 residues. CDR3 DNA sequence: TGTGCCAGCAGCACCCGGGACAGGAGCTACGAGCAGTACTTC. This encodes CASSTRDRSYEQYF.

The genes are TRBV6-5 and TRBJ1-2, with unresolved D. The CDR3 spans 14 residues. Trimming took off 3 bases at V and 4 bases at J, with 12 bases between the two ends. From germline, CDR1 is MNHEY and CDR2 SVGAGI. CDR3 sequence reads: CASSYQAQVYGYTF. CDR3 sequence (DNA): TGTGCCAGCAGTTATCAGGCGCAGGTCTATGGCTACACCTTC.

The chain couples TRBV2 to TRBJ2-3; 11 bases are shared with TRBD2. V trimming: 4 bases; J trimming: 2 bases; junction bases outside the gene matches: 11. CDR3 size: 18 residues. Germline V lookup: CDR1 SNHLY, CDR2 FYNNEI. The CDR3, as DNA: TGTGCCAGCAGTGGAGGACTAGCGGGCGAACCGCCCACAGATACGCAGTATTTT. It yields the protein CASSGGLAGEPPTDTQYF.

The V call is TRBV6-5, the J call TRBJ1-2; no clear D gene. The CDR3 spans 13 residues. Trimming stripped 7 bases from V and 8 bases from J, with 17 bases between. Per germline, CDR1 MNHEY and CDR2 SVGAGI. The CDR3 sequence is CASTNPGVRGYTF. Written as DNA, the CDR3 is TGTGCCAGCACCAATCCCGGGGTTCGGGGCTACACCTTC.

On this clone: Mismatch with germline at one junction end may stem from a read error. This CDR3 reads CASSLRAGQSTDTQYF. The CDR3 nucleotides read TGTGCTAGCAGCTTACGTGCGGGCCAAAGCACAGATACGCAGTATTTT. The chain employs TRBV7-7 and TRBJ2-3, with D perhaps TRBD2 (5 bases). The V gene's germline CDR1 is SSHAT and CDR2 FNYEAQ (reference sequence). The CDR3 runs 16 residues.

V usage is TRBV15 and J usage is TRBJ2-3; tentatively, D is TRBD1 (6 bases). V was pared by 5 bases and J by 2 bases, with 11 bases between. Germline V gives CDR1 LNHNV, CDR2 YYDKDF (reference sequence). The CDR3 consists of 14 residues. The CDR3 protein is CATSRDTNTDTQYF. The CDR3 DNA sequence: TGTGCCACCAGCCGGGACACCAACACAGATACGCAGTATTTT.

This rearrangement joins TRBV7-3 to TRBJ2-2; 9 bases agree with TRBD2. From germline, CDR1 is SGHTA and CDR2 FQGTGA. The CDR3 sequence is 18 residues long. After removal of 1 base from V and 3 bases from J, the junction contained 9 bases not matched to a gene. CDR3 in DNA: TGTGCCAGCAGCTTAATTTATACGGCGGGAGGGCACACCGGGGAGCTGTTTTTT. Its translation: CASSLIYTAGGHTGELFF.

This clone has only one observation. CDR3 sequence: CASSYGAGGTDTQYF. In DNA form, the CDR3 reads TGTGCCAGCAGTTATGGGGCGGGGGGAACAGATACGCAGTATTTT. The chain combines TRBV6-6 with TRBJ2-3; 8 bases align to TRBD2. Per germline, CDR1 MNHNY and CDR2 SVGAGI (reference sequence). Trimming took 3 bases from V and 3 from J; bases not matched to a gene: 5. This CDR3 spans 15 amino acids.

The chain carries TRBV7-6 and TRBJ2-5, with 9 nucleotides matching TRBD1. This CDR3 has 19 amino acids. Germline CDR1 is SGHVS and CDR2 is FNYEAQ. Trimming cost V 1 base and J 5 bases; bases outside gene matches: 17. The CDR3 region has the DNA TGTGCCAGCAGCTTAGTCTGGACAGGGGTGGGGGGGGCCTTGGAGACCCAGTACTTC. Translation: CASSLVWTGVGGALETQYF.

The chain has TRBV4-1 and TRBJ2-7; D remains unclear. CDR3 length equals 16 residues. The V gene's germline CDR1 is MGHRA and CDR2 YSYEKL. V shed 1 base and J shed 1 base, with 14 bases lying between them. The CDR3 loop is CASSQVPPPSSYEQYF. The CDR3 nucleotides read TGCGCCAGCAGCCAAGTCCCTCCACCGAGTTCCTACGAGCAGTACTTC.